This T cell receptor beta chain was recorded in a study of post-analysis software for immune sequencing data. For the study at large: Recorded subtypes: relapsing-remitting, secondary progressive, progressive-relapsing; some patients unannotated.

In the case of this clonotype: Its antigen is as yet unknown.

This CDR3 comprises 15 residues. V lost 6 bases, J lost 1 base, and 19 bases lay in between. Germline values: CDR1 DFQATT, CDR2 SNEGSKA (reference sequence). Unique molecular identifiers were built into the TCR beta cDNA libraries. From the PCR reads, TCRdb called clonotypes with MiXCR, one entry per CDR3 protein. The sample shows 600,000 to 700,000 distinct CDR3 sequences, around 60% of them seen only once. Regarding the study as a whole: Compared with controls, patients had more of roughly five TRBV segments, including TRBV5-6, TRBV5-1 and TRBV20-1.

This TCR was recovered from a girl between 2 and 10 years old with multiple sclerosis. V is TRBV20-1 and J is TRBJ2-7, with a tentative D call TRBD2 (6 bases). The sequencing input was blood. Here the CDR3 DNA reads TGCAGTGCCAACACGGCCGGGAGTTTATCCTACGAGCAGTACTTC. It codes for CSANTAGSLSYEQYF.